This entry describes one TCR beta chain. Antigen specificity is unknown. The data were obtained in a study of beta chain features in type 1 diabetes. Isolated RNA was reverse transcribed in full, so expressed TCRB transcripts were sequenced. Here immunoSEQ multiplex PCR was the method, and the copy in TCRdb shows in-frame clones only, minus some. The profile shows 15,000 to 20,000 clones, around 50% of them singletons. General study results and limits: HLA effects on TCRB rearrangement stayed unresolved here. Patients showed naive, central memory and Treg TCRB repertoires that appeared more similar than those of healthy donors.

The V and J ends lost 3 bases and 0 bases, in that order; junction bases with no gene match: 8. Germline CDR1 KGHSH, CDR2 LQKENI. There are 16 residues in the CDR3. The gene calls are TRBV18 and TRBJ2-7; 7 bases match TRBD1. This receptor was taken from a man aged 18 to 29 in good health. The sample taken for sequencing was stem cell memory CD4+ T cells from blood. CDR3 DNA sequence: TGTGCCAGCTCACCCACCGGTGACAGGGACTCCTACGAGCAGTACTTC. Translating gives CASSPTGDRDSYEQYF.